Sequencing of this TCR beta chain was carried out in a study of blood T cell repertoires in COVID-19. On the study more broadly: Sample material is recorded as cDNA or gDNA derived from T cells, B-cell-depleted T cells, or PBMCs.

Per the germline V gene, CDR1 is SQVTM and CDR2 is ANQGSEA. Trimming took off 6 bases at V and 10 bases at J, with 14 bases between the two ends. The CDR3 has 11 amino acids. Ages ranged from 18 to 89 years, with residence in about two dozen US areas. Participants had their cohort set by participant-reported clinical history. Original methodology: Amplifying reference gene primers gave estimates of nucleated cell counts. TCRdb's copy holds only in-frame clones and misses some; the assay was immunoSEQ multiplex PCR. That table supplies the V and J calls and clone size; D and trimming were determined from the DNA. The sample has approximately 250,000 clones; approximately 90% are singletons.

The specimen sequenced was PBMCs or T cells enriched from blood (not recorded which). This receptor was identified in a man in his forties who had been exposed to COVID-19. V and J are TRBV29-1 and TRBJ2-3; D is undetermined. CDR3 in DNA: TGCAGCGTCGCTCTAAGCTTGGCGCAGTATTTT. Residues: CSVALSLAQYF.